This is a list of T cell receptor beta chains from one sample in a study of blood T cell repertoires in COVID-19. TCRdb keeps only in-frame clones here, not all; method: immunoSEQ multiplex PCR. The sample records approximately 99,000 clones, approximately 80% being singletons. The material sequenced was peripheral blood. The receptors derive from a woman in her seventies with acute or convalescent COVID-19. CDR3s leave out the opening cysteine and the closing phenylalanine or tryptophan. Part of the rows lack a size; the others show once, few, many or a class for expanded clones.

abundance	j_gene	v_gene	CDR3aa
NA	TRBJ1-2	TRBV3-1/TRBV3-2	ASSPPYRDRGRSNYGYT
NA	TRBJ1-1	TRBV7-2	ASSSPPRPEAF
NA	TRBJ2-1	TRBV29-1	SVPTGLVNEQF
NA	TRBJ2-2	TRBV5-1	ASSSGQMNTGELF
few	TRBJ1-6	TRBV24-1	ATRTPEEQDVENSPLH
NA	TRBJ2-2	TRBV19	ASSPETMNTGELF
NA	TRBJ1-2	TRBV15	ATSRDKQGIGGYT
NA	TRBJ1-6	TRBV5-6	ASSLRGGYSYNSPLH
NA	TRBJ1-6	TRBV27	ASSSYRGSPLH
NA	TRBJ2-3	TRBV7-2	ASSQRGAPTDTQY
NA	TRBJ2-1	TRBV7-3	ASSSSSGFEQF
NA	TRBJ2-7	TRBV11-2	ASSLALARSVKD
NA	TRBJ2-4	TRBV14	ASSPGGLAGDHTKNIQY
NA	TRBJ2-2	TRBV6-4	ASSGRGTGELF
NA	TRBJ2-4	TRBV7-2	ASSHRTIGQQNIQY
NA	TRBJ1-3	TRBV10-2	ASSEGQGSGNTIY
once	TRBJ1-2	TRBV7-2	ASSWSGGYGYT
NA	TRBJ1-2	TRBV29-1	SVEGSDRDRGWGYT
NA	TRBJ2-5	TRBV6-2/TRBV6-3	ASSSRALPGETQY
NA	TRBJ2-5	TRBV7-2	ASSFSTGPETQY
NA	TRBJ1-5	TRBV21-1	ASSGGTGGHQPQH
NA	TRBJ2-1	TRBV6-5	ASRAGGYNEQF
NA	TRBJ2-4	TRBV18	ASSPGGGKNIQY
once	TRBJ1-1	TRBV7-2	ASSLGGRTEAF
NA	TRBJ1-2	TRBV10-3	AISEDRGGGYT
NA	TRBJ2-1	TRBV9	ASSVVTSGVNEQF
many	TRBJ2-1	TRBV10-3	AIMSELAGVFSYNEQF
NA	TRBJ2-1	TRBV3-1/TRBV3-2	ASSRQAAGGNEQF
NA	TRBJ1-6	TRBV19	ASSIRRRDRGNSPLH
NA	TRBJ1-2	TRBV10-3	AISEGGGYT
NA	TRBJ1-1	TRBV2	ASSANRGLAF
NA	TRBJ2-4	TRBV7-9	ASSLAQAAGAKNIQY
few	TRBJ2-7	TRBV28	ASSLRQVVYEQY
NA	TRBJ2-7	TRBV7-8	ASSLPSGGSYEQY
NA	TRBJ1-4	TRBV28	ASSRYRGTNEKLF
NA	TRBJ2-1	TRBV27	ASSLEGRNEQF
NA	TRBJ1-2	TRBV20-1	SVPFNYGYT
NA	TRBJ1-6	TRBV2	ASSQAGTGYSPLH
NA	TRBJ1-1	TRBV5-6	ASTNRMNTEAF
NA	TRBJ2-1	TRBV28	ASRTRRGSTYNEQF
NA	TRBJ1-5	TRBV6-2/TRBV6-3	ASSYQGAGRQPQH
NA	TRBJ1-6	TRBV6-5	ASGQGFSPLH
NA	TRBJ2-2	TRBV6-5	ASTGGPGITGELF
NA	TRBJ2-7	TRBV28	ASSLWSQGLSYEQY
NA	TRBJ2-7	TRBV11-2	ASSSGTSAFSYEQY
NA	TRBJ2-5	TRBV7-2	ASSPGGVEAGTQY
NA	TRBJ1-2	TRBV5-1	ASSLEEDRGLYGYT
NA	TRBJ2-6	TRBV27	ASTPTGWDSGANVLT
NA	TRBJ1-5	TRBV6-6	ASSYSTANQPQH
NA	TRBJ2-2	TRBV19	ASSNGPSGYTGELF